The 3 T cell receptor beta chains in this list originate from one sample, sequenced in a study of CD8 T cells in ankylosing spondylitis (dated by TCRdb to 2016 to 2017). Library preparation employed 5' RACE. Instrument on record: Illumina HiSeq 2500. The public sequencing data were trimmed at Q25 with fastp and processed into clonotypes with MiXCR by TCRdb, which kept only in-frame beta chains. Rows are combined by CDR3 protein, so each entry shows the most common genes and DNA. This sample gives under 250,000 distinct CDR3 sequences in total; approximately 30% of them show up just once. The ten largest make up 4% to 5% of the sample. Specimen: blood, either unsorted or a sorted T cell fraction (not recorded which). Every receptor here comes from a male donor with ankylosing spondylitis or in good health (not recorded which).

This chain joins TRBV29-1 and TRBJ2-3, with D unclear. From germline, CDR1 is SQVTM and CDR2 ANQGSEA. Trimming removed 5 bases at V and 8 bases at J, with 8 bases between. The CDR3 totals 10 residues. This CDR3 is CSVTTRTQYF. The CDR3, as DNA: TGCAGCGTTACAACCCGTACGCAGTATTTT.

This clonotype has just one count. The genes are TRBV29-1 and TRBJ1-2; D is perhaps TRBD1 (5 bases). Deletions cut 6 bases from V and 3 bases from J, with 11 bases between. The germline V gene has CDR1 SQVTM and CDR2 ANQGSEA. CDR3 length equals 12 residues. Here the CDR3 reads CSVDQGYYGYTF. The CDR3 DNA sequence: TGCAGCGTAGACCAGGGATACTATGGCTACACCTTC.

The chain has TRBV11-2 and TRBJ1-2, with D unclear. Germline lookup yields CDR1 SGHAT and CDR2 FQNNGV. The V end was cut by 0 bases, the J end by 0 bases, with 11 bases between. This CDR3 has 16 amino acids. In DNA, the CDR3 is TGTGCCAGCAGCTTAGAGGTCCCACTTCCTAACTATGGCTACACCTTC. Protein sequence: CASSLEVPLPNYGYTF. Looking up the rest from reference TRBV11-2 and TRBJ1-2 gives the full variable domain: EAGVAQSPRYKIIEKRQSVAFWCNPISGHATLYWYQQILGQGPKLLIQFQNNGVVDDSQLPKDRFSAERLKGVDSTLKIQPAKLEDSAVYLCASSLEVPLPNYGYTFGSGTRLTVV.